The sequence of this TCR beta chain was determined in a study of control samples from healthy donors and cancer patients (dated by TCRdb to 2019 to 2021). Receptors were amplified or captured by the immunoSEQ multiplex PCR assay. TCRdb obtained this table from immuneACCESS and retained in-frame rearrangements with V and J assigned. These tables miss some clones; where compared with another copy, unresolved V genes account for less than half of the shortfall, and the remainder is unexplained. The sample table lists under 200,000 clones, around 91% of them with a count of one. The top ten clonotypes cover roughly 1.6% of the sample. V and J lose 0 bases and 2 bases, and a span of 9 bases separates them. The CDR3 contains 15 residues, cysteine and phenylalanine counted. This entry keeps only the CDR3 DNA: 45 bases, framed from base 1. CDR1 is given as SGHRS and CDR2 as YFSETQ, both from the germline V gene.

As to this clone: Its specific antigen is unknown. No qualities accompany the bases; no much larger clone lies one base away.

Sequenced material: blood. This TCR came from a woman aged 25 to 45 in good health. The chain couples TRBV5-1 to TRBJ1-5; the D gene is unclear. The CDR3 has the sequence CASSLGAQGNQPQHF. The DNA sequence is given as TGCGCCAGCAGCTTGGGGGCCCAGGGCAATCAGCCCCAGCATTTT.